The following is a T cell receptor beta chain sequence with its context. The target of this receptor is not known. No base-level quality is on record; no much larger clone is a single base apart. The data were obtained in a study of blood T cell repertoires in COVID-19 (dated by TCRdb to the early 2020s). Looking at the study overall: Samples from collaborators originated in the United States, Italy and Spain and spanned both the acute and convalescent phases of COVID-19. HLA class I and class II types, where available, came from metadata supplied by the sample provider rather than from assay-based typing. Samples were obtained from the ongoing ImmuneRACE study (first 160 participants) and from about 1,300 subjects provided by 6 global collaborators. The repertoires were released in a freely available public database meant as a resource for research on the immune response to SARS-CoV-2. The material from the prospective study consisted of cDNA or gDNA derived from T cells, B-cell-depleted T cells, or PBMCs. Deeply sampled blood TCRbeta repertoires from subjects exposed to, actively infected with, or recovered from COVID-19 were included in the dataset. A de-identified subject ID, COVID-19 status, age in years and sex were almost always included in the sample metadata. What the work shows at the level of the full study, not this receptor alone: The quantity of clinical and demographic metadata differed by source and by participant and was supplied without curation.

Unmatched junction bases come to 10, with V trimmed by 3 bases and J by 6 bases. Measured from the cysteine to the phenylalanine, the CDR3 is 17 residues long. Kept here is only the CDR3 DNA, which spans 51 bases and is read in frame from base 1. CDR1 is given as SGHAT and CDR2 as FQNNGV, both from the germline V gene. The immunoSEQ Assay, a bias-controlled multiplex PCR, was used to amplify TCRbeta CDR3 regions from genomic DNA. In the source study's methods: Nucleated cell counts per sample were estimated from amplification of reference gene primers within the assay. To quantify the absolute abundance of each unique TCRbeta CDR3 rearrangement, sequence reads were collapsed and filtered. For each sample, productive Simpson clonality was calculated as the square root of Simpson's diversity index across productive rearrangements. As stored in TCRdb, this immuneACCESS dataset retains in-frame rearrangements with V and J assigned. A fraction of the clones does not appear; measured against another copy, unresolved V genes explain less than half of the discrepancy, and the remainder lacks a known reason. V and J calls plus clone size are reproduced from that table; the DNA served to infer D and trimming. This sample is represented by about 55,000 clones; 90% of them were singletons. Approximately 6.2% of the sample is in the top ten clones.

The collaborating institutions used their own protocols to collect whole blood in K2EDTA tubes. For TCRbeta analysis, collaborator samples were shipped as frozen whole blood, as isolated PBMCs, or as DNA extracted from either sample type. This sequence was found in a man aged 40-49 years with acute or convalescent COVID-19. Recombination linked TRBV11-2 to TRBJ2-1; a stretch of 11 junction bases matches TRBD2. Material: peripheral blood. In nucleotides, the sequence is TGTGCCAGCAGCTTGGACCCCGGGACTAGCGGCGCCAATGAGCAGTTCTTC. Its product reads: CASSLDPGTSGANEQFF.